These T cell receptor beta chains were read from a single sample in a study of shared clonotypes between healthy human individuals. The table came from immunoSEQ multiplex PCR; TCRdb's copy has only in-frame clones and leaves some out. Of some 240,000 clones listed, 65% are singletons. Sequenced input: memory CD4+ T cells sorted from blood. Source of these receptors: a young man in good health. Each CDR3 is given with its conserved first and last residue. A D gene is named only where the DNA matches it firmly. Size tells how often a clone was seen (once, few, many) or the class of an expanded clone, and some rows leave it out.

d_gene,abundance,j_gene,v_gene,len,CDR3nt,CDR3aa
TRBD2,-,TRBJ2-1,TRBV28,13,TGTGCCGCAGGCGGGAGCTCCTACAATGAGCAGTTCTTC,CAAGGSSYNEQFF
-,-,TRBJ1-5,TRBV19,15,TGTGCCAGTAGTTTCCCGAGCAGAGTCGGAGCGCCCCAGCATTTT,CASSFPSRVGAPQHF
-,-,TRBJ1-2,TRBV28,11,TGTGCCAGCCAATCCTTCGATGGCTACACCTTC,CASQSFDGYTF
TRBD2,-,TRBJ2-3,TRBV6-8,17,TGTGCCAGCAGTTACTCAATAGCGGGAGGGGGCACAGATACGCAGTATTTT,CASSYSIAGGGTDTQYF
TRBD2,-,TRBJ2-3,TRBV19,14,TGTGCCAGTAGTTTAGCGGGAGCTAAAGATACGCAGTATTTT,CASSLAGAKDTQYF
TRBD1,-,TRBJ2-5,TRBV29-1,13,TGCAGCGCGGACAGGGGGGGCGAAGAGACCCAGTACTTC,CSADRGGEETQYF
-,-,TRBJ2-3,TRBV28,16,TGTGCCAGCAGTTTATGGGCGGGACTGATCACAGATACGCAGTATTTT,CASSLWAGLITDTQYF
-,-,TRBJ2-5,TRBV28,12,TGTGCCAGCAGTTTAGGCCCGGAGACCCAGTACTTC,CASSLGPETQYF
TRBD1,-,TRBJ2-4,TRBV28,19,TGTGCCACCTTTCCTGGAAGGACAGGGCTGTCCTTTGGCAAAAACATTCAGTACTTC,CATFPGRTGLSFGKNIQYF
-,-,TRBJ2-1,TRBV5-6,14,TGTGCCAGCAGCTTGTTGACAGCTGACGCGGAGCAGTTCTTC,CASSLLTADAEQFF
-,-,TRBJ1-4,TRBV11-2,16,TGTGCCAGCAGAGGACAGCAAATATCAACTAATGAAAAACTGTTTTTT,CASRGQQISTNEKLFF
-,-,TRBJ2-2,TRBV7-8,14,TGTGCCAGCAGCTTAGGCGGGAACACCGGGGAGCTGTTTTTT,CASSLGGNTGELFF
-,-,TRBJ2-1,TRBV5-1,14,TGCGCCAGCAGCGCCCAAACAGGGAACAATGAGCAGTTCTTC,CASSAQTGNNEQFF
TRBD1,-,TRBJ1-4,TRBV29-1,12,TGCAGCGTGGGACAGGGGTGGGAAAAACTGTTTTTT,CSVGQGWEKLFF
-,-,TRBJ2-7,TRBV28,13,TGTGCCAGCATAAGCCCGGGTCCCTACGAGCAGTACTTC,CASISPGPYEQYF
TRBD2,-,TRBJ2-1,TRBV4-2,16,TGTGCCAGCAGCTGGACGACTAGCGGGAGGGCTAATGAGCAGTTCTTC,CASSWTTSGRANEQFF
-,-,TRBJ1-1,TRBV15,14,TGTGCCACCAGCAGAGATAGTACAGAAAATGAAGCTTTCTTT,CATSRDSTENEAFF
-,-,TRBJ1-2,TRBV5-6,15,TGTGCCAGCAGCACCCCAAACCCCAGCCCATATGGCTACACCTTC,CASSTPNPSPYGYTF
-,-,TRBJ2-5,TRBV11-2,14,TGTGCCAGCAGCTTAGAACCGGGAAGGTATGACCAGTACTTC,CASSLEPGRYDQYF
TRBD2,-,TRBJ2-7,TRBV6-6,15,TGTGCCAGCAGAACTCGGGCTAGCGGGTCCTACGAGCAGTACTTC,CASRTRASGSYEQYF
-,-,TRBJ2-1,TRBV7-8,14,TGTGCCAGCAGCTTAGCATCGACCTACAATGAGCAGTTCTTC,CASSLASTYNEQFF
-,-,TRBJ2-1,TRBV7-2,16,TGTGCCAGCAGCTTAGCTTGGGGGTGGGTAGACAATGAGCAGTTCTTC,CASSLAWGWVDNEQFF
-,-,TRBJ2-2,TRBV7-3,14,TGTGCCAGCAGGGGGGCGATCAACACCGGGGAGCTGTTTTTT,CASRGAINTGELFF
-,few,TRBJ2-3,TRBV5-1,15,TGCGCCAGCAGCTTTCTTTCAGGGGGCACAGATACGCAGTATTTT,CASSFLSGGTDTQYF
-,-,TRBJ2-7,TRBV21-1,21,TGTGCCAGCAGCAAAGGCCAACCCAGGAGGACTAGCGATCCCGTCCCAGTCGAGCAGTACTTC,CASSKGQPRRTSDPVPVEQYF
TRBD1,few,TRBJ2-2,TRBV7-2,14,TGTGCCACAGGGAGGGACAGGGGATCCGGGGAGCTGTTTTTT,CATGRDRGSGELFF
-,-,TRBJ2-1,TRBV5-1,18,TGCGCCAGCAGCCATCGCAGCGCTAGCGCGAGCTCCTACAATGAGCAGTTCTTC,CASSHRSASASSYNEQFF
-,many,TRBJ1-5,TRBV6-1,14,TGTGCCAGCAGTGATCAGGGTAGGCAACAGCCCCAGCATTTT,CASSDQGRQQPQHF
TRBD2,-,TRBJ2-5,TRBV7-9,14,TGTGCCGTAGCGGGAGGGAGTTTTGTTGAGACCCAGTACTTC,CAVAGGSFVETQYF
TRBD1,few,TRBJ1-1,TRBV5-1,15,TGCGCCAGCAGCTCACTGACAGGGGGGTTCACTGAAGCTTTCTTT,CASSSLTGGFTEAFF
-,-,TRBJ2-2,TRBV27,16,TGTGCCAGCAGTCGCAGATTTTTCGAGAACACCGGGGAGCTGTTTTTT,CASSRRFFENTGELFF
-,-,TRBJ2-7,TRBV11-2,15,TGTGCCAGCAGCTTAGCGCGGGGAGTCCTGCACGAGCAGTACTTC,CASSLARGVLHEQYF
-,-,TRBJ1-1,TRBV18,15,TGTGCCAGCTCACCACCGGGCACAGGCGGTGAGGGGGCTTTCTTT,CASSPPGTGGEGAFF
TRBD1,-,TRBJ1-1,TRBV27,12,TGTGCCAGCAGGGACAGGGGGCTTGGAGCTTTCTTT,CASRDRGLGAFF
-,-,TRBJ2-1,TRBV5-5,15,TGTGCCACCGAGAGGGACCCTGACTCCTACAATGAGCAGTTCTTC,CATERDPDSYNEQFF
TRBD2,-,TRBJ2-2,TRBV7-9,16,TGTGCCAGCAACCCGAAAAGGACTAGCTTTTCCGGGGAGCTGTTTTTT,CASNPKRTSFSGELFF
TRBD1,-,TRBJ2-2,TRBV4-1,16,TGCGCCAGCAGCCAAGAGGAAAGGGGGCTGACCGGGGAGCTGTTTTTT,CASSQEERGLTGELFF
-,-,TRBJ2-7,TRBV6-1,14,TGTGCCAGCAGTGAAAGGGTGTGGGTCCACGAGCAGTACTTC,CASSERVWVHEQYF
-,-,TRBJ1-2,TRBV4-2,17,TGTGCCAGCAGCCAATGGGGAGGGCGCCAGGGAGGCTATGGCTACACCTTC,CASSQWGGRQGGYGYTF
TRBD1,few,TRBJ2-1,TRBV5-1,16,TGCGCCAGCAGCTTGTCGACAGGGCTACTCCACAATGAGCAGTTCTTC,CASSLSTGLLHNEQFF